Presented here are 15 T cell receptor beta chains from one specimen sequenced in a study of T cell responses to AZD1222 COVID-19 vaccine. The method was immunoSEQ multiplex PCR; TCRdb's version includes in-frame clones alone and lacks a portion of them. The sample includes some 170,000 clones, 80% to 90% of them seen just once. Sequenced here: peripheral blood, sampled 28 days after the second dose of the MenACWY control vaccine. These receptors were obtained from an adult who received the MenACWY meningococcal vaccine as a control.

V usage is TRBV28 and J usage is TRBJ2-1; TRBD2 matches at 13 bases. The junction had 12 bases not matched to a gene; V was cut back by 5 bases and J by 8 bases. The CDR3 length is 17 residues. Germline-derived CDR1 and CDR2 are MDHEN and SYDVKM. CDR3: CASSTFTSGRASDEQFF. The CDR3 DNA reads TGTGCCAGCAGTACCTTCACTAGCGGGAGGGCCTCCGATGAGCAGTTCTTC.

As for this clone: A junction boundary mismatches the germline segment, possibly from a read error. V is TRBV5-1 and J is TRBJ2-1, with D hard to call. CDR1 is SGHRS and CDR2 is YFSETQ in the germline V gene. This CDR3 has 15 amino acids. The CDR3, as DNA: TGCGCCAGCACCTTGAGTAGGGAACCCTACTATGAGCAGTTCTTC. This sequence encodes CASTLSREPYYEQFF.

The J gene is TRBJ1-2, the V gene TRBV5-1; D not resolved. This CDR3 has 14 amino acids. Germline V CDR1 and CDR2: SGHRS, YFSETQ. V dropped 4 bases and J dropped 4 bases, with 14 bases sitting between them. CDR3 in amino acids: CASSLAAGGYGYTF. The CDR3 coding sequence is TGCGCCAGCAGCCTGGCGGCGGGAGGCTATGGCTACACCTTC.

The chain is built from TRBV18 and TRBJ1-1, with unresolved D. CDR1 is KGHSH, CDR2 LQKENI, per germline. Trimming took off 3 bases at V and 6 bases at J, with 14 bases between the two ends. This CDR3 has 14 residues. CDR3 in DNA: TGTGCCAGCTCACCCGTGGACCTGGGCGCTGAAGCTTTCTTT. Protein product: CASSPVDLGAEAFF.

J is TRBJ1-1 and V is TRBV28; D call uncertain. The CDR3 has 13 residues. V shed 6 bases and J shed 0 bases, with 8 bases lying between them. Per germline, CDR1 MDHEN and CDR2 SYDVKM. CDR3 bases: TGTGCCAGCAGGCAACAGCTGAACACTGAAGCTTTCTTT. Translation gives CASRQQLNTEAFF. Full variable domain (missing parts from reference TRBV28 and TRBJ1-1): DVKVTQSSRYLVKRTGEKVFLECVQDMDHENMFWYRQDPGLGLRLIYFSYDVKMKEKGDIPEGYSVSREKKERFSLILESASTNQTSMYLCASRQQLNTEAFFGQGTRLTVV.

V usage is TRBV1 and J usage is TRBJ2-5; the listed D gene, TRBD1, was not tested against the DNA. TRBV1 is described as a pseudogene. The CDR3 has 17 residues. The CDR3 region has the DNA TGCACCAGCAGCCACCTGACAGGAAGGGTTTTTACGGAGACCCAGTACTTC. The encoded protein is CTSSHLTGRVFTETQYF.

The chain links TRBV5-1 to TRBJ2-7; 8 bases match TRBD1. The trim removed 2 bases at V and 1 base at J, leaving 5 bases unmatched. This CDR3 is built from 15 residues. From germline, CDR1 is SGHRS and CDR2 YFSETQ. CDR3 sequence: CASSFGTGISYEQYF. Here the CDR3 DNA reads TGCGCCAGCAGCTTCGGGACAGGTATTTCCTACGAGCAGTACTTC.

This clone was seen once. V usage is TRBV7-2 and J usage is TRBJ2-5; 8 nucleotides match TRBD2. The CDR3 length is 16 residues. Trimming removed 0 bases from V and 5 bases from J; junction bases left unmatched: 8. Germline CDR1 SGHTA, CDR2 FQGNSA. The CDR3 is CASSLALAGFFETQYF. CDR3 in DNA: TGTGCCAGCAGCTTAGCGCTAGCGGGCTTTTTTGAGACCCAGTACTTC.

This chain joins TRBV6-1 and TRBJ1-6; 7 nucleotides line up with TRBD1. The CDR3 is 17 residues long. The germline gives CDR1 MNHNS, CDR2 SASEGT. The V segment lost 4 bases and the J segment 7 bases; nucleotides outside the gene matches: 13. The CDR3 sequence is CASSGQDRVRGNSPLHF. The CDR3 nucleotides are TGTGCCAGCAGTGGGCAAGACAGGGTGCGGGGCAATTCACCCCTCCACTTT.

The CDR3 sequence: CASSPAGGEAFF. As DNA, the CDR3 is TGTGCCAGCAGCCCCGCAGGGGGCGAAGCTTTCTTT. The chain carries TRBV7-3 and TRBJ1-1, with 8 bases aligning to TRBD1. The CDR3 spans 12 residues. The germline CDR1 and CDR2 sequences are SGHTA and FQGTGA. The V and J ends lost 5 bases and 8 bases, in that order; junction bases with no gene match: 4.

This chain joins TRBV4-3 and TRBJ1-1, with D possibly matching TRBD1 (5 bases). V was shortened by 8 bases and J by 6 bases, with 25 bases between the two germline ends. The CDR3 length is 16 residues. Per the germline V gene, CDR1 is LGHNA and CDR2 is YSLEER. The CDR3 protein is CASSPSGRGVSPEAFF. Here the CDR3 DNA reads TGCGCCAGCTCTCCTAGCGGTAGGGGTGTATCTCCTGAAGCTTTCTTT.

The genes are TRBV7-9 and TRBJ1-4; TRBD1 might be the D (5 bases). This CDR3 spans 14 amino acids. V was shortened by 5 bases and J by 3 bases, with 10 bases between the two germline ends. CDR1 is SEHNR and CDR2 is FQNEAQ in the germline V gene (reference sequence). The CDR3 is CASSPQVPNEKLFF. In DNA, the CDR3 is TGTGCCAGCAGCCCACAGGTTCCTAATGAAAAACTGTTTTTT.

This sequence joins TRBV7-9 and TRBJ1-1; no firm D call. There are 14 residues in the CDR3. The germline CDR1 and CDR2 sequences are SEHNR and FQNEAQ (reference sequence). Trimming took off 1 base at V and 8 bases at J, with 14 bases between the two ends. The CDR3 loop is CASSLGSFPGEAFF. CDR3 coding DNA: TGTGCCAGCAGCTTAGGATCATTCCCGGGGGAAGCTTTCTTT.

This rearrangement joins TRBV4-1 to TRBJ1-4; D ambiguous. The ends were cut back, 6 bases at V and 7 bases at J, with 9 bases in the middle. CDR1 is MGHRA, CDR2 YSYEKL, per germline. The CDR3 extends over 12 amino acids. Here the CDR3 reads CASSRTREKLFF. The CDR3 region has the DNA TGCGCCAGCAGTCGAACTCGTGAAAAACTGTTTTTT.

Here the CDR3 reads CASSLISSGTGYGYTF. In nucleotides, the CDR3 is TGCGCCAGCAGTCTTATAAGTTCCGGGACGGGCTATGGCTACACCTTC. The chain uses TRBV5-1 and TRBJ1-2; D is possibly TRBD1 (5 bases). V lost 5 bases and J lost 4, with 21 bases in between. This CDR3 is built from 16 residues. Germline values: CDR1 SGHRS, CDR2 YFSETQ.